This TCR beta chain is drawn from a study of shared clonotypes between healthy human individuals. V gave up 0 bases and J gave up 7 bases, with 10 bases separating them. The CDR3 runs 14 residues. Per germline, CDR1 SGHRS and CDR2 YFSETQ. This table comes from immunoSEQ multiplex PCR, and its TCRdb copy is limited to in-frame clones, with some not included. The repertoire holds approximately 1.1 million clones, with 78% as singletons. Source material: memory CD4+ T cells from PBMCs. Subset: CD45RA-negative fraction. J is TRBJ2-2 and V is TRBV5-1, with D possibly matching TRBD1 (6 bases). This TCR was sampled from a man aged 18-30 years in good health. Some clones in this sample may be carry-over from other donors' samples. Here the CDR3 DNA reads TGCGCCAGCAGCTTGGACAGGGCAATCGGGGAGCTGTTTTTT. It specifies CASSLDRAIGELFF.